Here is one T cell receptor beta chain with its context. Antigen: not known. Germline V lookup: CDR1 ENHRY, CDR2 SYGVKD. V was pared by 2 bases and J by 3 bases, with 19 bases between. CDR3 length equals 17 residues. Only in-frame clones appear in the TCRdb table, and some are missing; sequencing was by immunoSEQ multiplex PCR. The sample consists of 20,000 to 30,000 clones, over 70% of them appearing once. This entry comes from a study of vaccination effects on CD4 cells after COVID-19. Study as a whole: Researchers obtained post-vaccine samples at a median of 72 days past the second dose. Whole-study results and caveats: There was marked clonal contraction among infection- and vaccine-induced clones late after vaccination.

Using viral peptide pools, the ViraFEST assay grew out antigen-specific CD4+ T cells prior to sequencing. Scientists isolated CD4+ T cells after a roughly 9-day culture period ended. Participants received two doses of either the BNT162b2 or mRNA-1273 vaccine. People in the vaccine group had not been infected with SARS-CoV-2 before, and their nucleocapsid antibodies were negative. Researchers reported culturing more than 1.5 million PBMC in each well, adding 8 to 10 IU/ml IL-2 and about 9.6 ug/ml peptides. This chain connects TRBV10-3 to TRBJ1-1, with a possible D match to TRBD1 (6 bases). The clonotype originates from a human donor who received a COVID-19 vaccine. Sequenced material: CD4+ T cells from PBMCs cultured with HCoV-NL63 spike peptides, taken after COVID-19 vaccination. Written as DNA, the CDR3 is TGTGCCATCAGTGAGGTGCCGGGGGCGCGGGGGGACACTGAAGCTTTCTTT. The encoded protein is CAISEVPGARGDTEAFF.